This T cell receptor (beta chain) emerged from a study of cytomegalovirus exposure and HLA in healthy donors. V lost 3 bases to trimming and J lost 7 bases, with 13 bases between them. Germline V gene sequence: CDR1 KGHSH, CDR2 LQKENI. There are 14 residues in the CDR3. PCR involved 60 Vbeta and 13 Jbeta primers. TCRdb's table, derived via immunoSEQ multiplex PCR, lists solely in-frame clones and lacks some. There are around 210,000 clones in the sample; around 75% occur only once, and approximately 0.4% lies in the top ten. This receptor was identified in a male donor in good health and CMV-seropositive. Sequenced material: PBMCs. The rearrangement joins TRBV18 to TRBJ1-5; D ambiguous. The DNA of the CDR3 is TGTGCCAGCTCACCGGGCGGGCCGCGGCAGCCCCAGCATTTT. Translated: CASSPGGPRQPQHF.